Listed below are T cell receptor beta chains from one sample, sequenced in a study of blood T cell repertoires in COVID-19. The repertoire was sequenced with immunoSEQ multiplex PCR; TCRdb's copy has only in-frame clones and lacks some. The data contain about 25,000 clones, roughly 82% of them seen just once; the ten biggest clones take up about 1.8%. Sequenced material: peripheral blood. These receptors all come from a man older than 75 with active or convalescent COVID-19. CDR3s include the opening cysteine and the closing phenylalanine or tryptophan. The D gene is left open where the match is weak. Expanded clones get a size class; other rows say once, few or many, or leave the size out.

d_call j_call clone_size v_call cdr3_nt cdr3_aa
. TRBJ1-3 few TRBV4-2 TGTGCCAGCAGCCAAGATCGCGCGGGGGGAAACACCATATATTTT CASSQDRAGGNTIYF
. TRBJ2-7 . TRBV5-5 TGTGCCAGCAGCTTGGATCTTATCGCCGGGTCCTACGAGCAGTACTTC CASSLDLIAGSYEQYF
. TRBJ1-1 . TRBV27 TGTGCCAGCAGTTTAGGTAGAGGGTCTGAAGCTTTCTTT CASSLGRGSEAFF
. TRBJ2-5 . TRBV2 TGTGCCAGCAGTGCGGAGGAACAAGAGACCCAGTACTTC CASSAEEQETQYF
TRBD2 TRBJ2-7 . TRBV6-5 TGTGCCAGCAGAACTAGGGGGACTAGCACCTACGAGCAGTACTTC CASRTRGTSTYEQYF
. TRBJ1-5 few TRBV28 TGTGCCAGCAAATCAGGGCGACAGCCCCAGCATTTT CASKSGRQPQHF
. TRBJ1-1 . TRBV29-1 TGCAGCGTTAATGGAGTCGGGGGGCTATGGACTGAAGCTTTCTTT CSVNGVGGLWTEAFF
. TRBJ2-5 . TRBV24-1 TGTGCCACCAGTGCAGCGAATGGGGAGACCCAGTACTTC CATSAANGETQYF
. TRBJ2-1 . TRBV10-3 TGTGCCATCAGTGAGTCGAGGGACTCTTCGTTCTTC CAISESRDSSFF
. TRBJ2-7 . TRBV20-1 TGCAGTGCCGCCCAGGGTAATCAGTACTTC CSAAQGNQYF
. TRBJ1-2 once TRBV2 TGTGCCAGCTCAGCGGATCCCTCGGAACAGGGTTTTTTTTCGGGCTACACCTTC CASSADPSEQGFFSGYTF
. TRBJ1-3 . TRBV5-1 TGCGCCAGCAGCCGGGTGGGAGGCGTCTCATCGGCTGGAAACACCATATATTTT CASSRVGGVSSAGNTIYF
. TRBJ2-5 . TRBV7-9 TGTGCCAGCGCCCTGGCGGGGACCCTCAGGAGCCAGTACTTC CASALAGTLRSQYF
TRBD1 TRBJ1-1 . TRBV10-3 TGTGCCATCAGTCAGGGAGGTTCCCGGACAGGGTACACTGAAGCTTTCTTT CAISQGGSRTGYTEAFF
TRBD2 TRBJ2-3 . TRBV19 TGTGCCAGTAGGAGCCTCCGGGGTTCGGCGGGGGGGACAGATACGCAGTATTTT CASRSLRGSAGGTDTQYF
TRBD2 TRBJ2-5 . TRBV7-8 TGTGCCAGCAGTACCCCCGGGACTAGCGGGGTACTATGGGAGACCCAGTACTTC CASSTPGTSGVLWETQYF
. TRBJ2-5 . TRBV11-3 TGTGCCAGCAGCTTAGGGACAGAGCTTCGGGAGACCCAGTACTTC CASSLGTELRETQYF
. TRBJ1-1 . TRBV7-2 TGTGCCAGCAGCTTTAGGGGTTTGGAGGGAGCTTTCTTT CASSFRGLEGAFF
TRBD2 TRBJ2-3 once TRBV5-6 TGTGCCAGCAGCAGCCTTGGGACTAGCGGCACAGATACGCAGTATTTT CASSSLGTSGTDTQYF
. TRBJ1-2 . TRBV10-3 TGTGCCATCAACCCAAGCGGGGCGGATAACTATGGCTACACCTTC CAINPSGADNYGYTF
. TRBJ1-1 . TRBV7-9 TGTGCCAGCAGTCAATTCAGGGTCAACACTGAAGCTTTCTTT CASSQFRVNTEAFF
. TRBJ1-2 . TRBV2 TGTGCCAGCACTAGAGAACCTCTCTATGGCTACACCTTC CASTREPLYGYTF
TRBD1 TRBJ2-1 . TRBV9 TGTGCCAGCAGCGCCCGACAGGGCTCCTACAATGAGCAGTTCTTC CASSARQGSYNEQFF
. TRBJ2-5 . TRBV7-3 TGTGCCAGCAGCCCCAGATGGGGGCAGAAAGAGACCCAGTACTTC CASSPRWGQKETQYF
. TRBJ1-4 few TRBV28 TGTGCCAGCAGTTTAGGGGGAGGGTGGGAAAAACTGTTTTTT CASSLGGGWEKLFF
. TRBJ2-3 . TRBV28 TGTGCCAGCACCGAAAACTTCGCTCCAGATACGCAGTATTTT CASTENFAPDTQYF
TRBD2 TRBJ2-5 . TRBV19 TGTGCCAGTAGTGTGACCCCCGGGGCTAGCGGGAGAATGGAGACCCAGTACTTC CASSVTPGASGRMETQYF
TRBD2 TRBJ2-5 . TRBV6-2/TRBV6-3 TGTGCCAGCAGTTTTGTAGCGGGAGAGACCCAGTACTTC CASSFVAGETQYF
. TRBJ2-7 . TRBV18 TGTGCCAGCTCACCCAGACATTTGGAAGAGCAGTACTTC CASSPRHLEEQYF
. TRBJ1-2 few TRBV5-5 TGTGCCAGCAGCTTGGGACAGCTCTATGGCTACACCTTC CASSLGQLYGYTF
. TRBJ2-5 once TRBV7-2 TGTGCCAGCAGCTCGACCCTGACAGTACCCCAAGAGACCCAGTACTTC CASSSTLTVPQETQYF
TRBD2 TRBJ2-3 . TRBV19 TGTGCCAGTAGTCGGGAGGCCATCTACACAGATACGCAGTATTTT CASSREAIYTDTQYF
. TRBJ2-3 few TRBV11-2 TGTGCCAGCACGGGTAGGATCCTCACAGATACGCAGTATTTT CASTGRILTDTQYF
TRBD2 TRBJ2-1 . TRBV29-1 TGCAGCGCTGGGGGCGCGGGAGGGACAAGTGAGCAGTTCTTC CSAGGAGGTSEQFF
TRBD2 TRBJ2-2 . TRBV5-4 TGTGCCAGCTCGTCCGACATCGGGGGGAGCACCGGGGAGCTGTTTTTT CASSSDIGGSTGELFF
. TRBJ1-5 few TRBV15 TGTGCCACCAGCAGAGATCGGCTGGGCGGAGGTCAGCCCCAGCATTTT CATSRDRLGGGQPQHF
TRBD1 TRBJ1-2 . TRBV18 TGTGCCAGCTCACCCCGACAGGGCCCGCGCTCGGGTGGCTACACCTTC CASSPRQGPRSGGYTF
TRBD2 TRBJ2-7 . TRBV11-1 TGTGCCAGCAGACCCGGGACTAGAGGTTACGAGCAGTACTTC CASRPGTRGYEQYF
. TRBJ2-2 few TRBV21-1 TGTGCCAGCAGGACGGGGAACACCGGGGAGCTGTTTTTT CASRTGNTGELFF
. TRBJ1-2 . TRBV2 TGTGCCAGTAGACAGGACTATGGCTACACCTTC CASRQDYGYTF
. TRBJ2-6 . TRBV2 TGTGCCAGCAGTGAAAGGGCAGGGGCCTCTGGGGCCAACGTCCTGACTTTC CASSERAGASGANVLTF
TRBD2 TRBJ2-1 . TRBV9 TGTGCCAGCAGCCCGTCCGGGACTAGCGGGGGATTATACAATGAGCAGTTCTTC CASSPSGTSGGLYNEQFF
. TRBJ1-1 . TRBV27 TGTGCCAGCACTCCGAGAGCCCAGAACACTGAAGCTTTCTTT CASTPRAQNTEAFF
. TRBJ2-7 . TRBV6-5 TGTGCCAGCAGTTACTCGATGAGGCGCGAGCAGTACTTC CASSYSMRREQYF
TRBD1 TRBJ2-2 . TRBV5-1 TGCGCCAGCAGCAACAGACAGGGGTCGGGAACCGGGGAGCTGTTTTTT CASSNRQGSGTGELFF
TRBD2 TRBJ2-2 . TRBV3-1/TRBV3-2 TGTGCCAGCAGCCAAAAAAGATCCGGGACTAGCGGGCCCGGGGAGCTGTTTTTT CASSQKRSGTSGPGELFF
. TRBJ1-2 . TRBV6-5 TGTGCCGCCAGCTCGCCGGGGTTAAACTATGGCTACACCTTC CAASSPGLNYGYTF
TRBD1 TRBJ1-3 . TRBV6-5 TGTGCCAGCGGGGACAGGAGACTCTCTGGAAACACCATATATTTT CASGDRRLSGNTIYF
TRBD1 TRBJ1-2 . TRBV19 TGTGCCAGTAGTATAGATTCCGGGACAGGGAGCTATGGCTACACCTTC CASSIDSGTGSYGYTF
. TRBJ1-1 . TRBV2 TGTGCCAGGACATCAAACACCCCTGAAGCTTTCTTT CARTSNTPEAFF
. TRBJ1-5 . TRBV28 TGTGCCAGCCATCAGGGCACTCAGCCCCAGCATTTT CASHQGTQPQHF
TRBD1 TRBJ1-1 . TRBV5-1 TGCGCCAGCAGCTGGGAGTCGGACAGGGGGAACACTGAAGCTTTCTTT CASSWESDRGNTEAFF
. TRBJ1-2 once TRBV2 TGTGCCAGCAGTGAAGGAGGGAATAGGGGCTACACCTTC CASSEGGNRGYTF
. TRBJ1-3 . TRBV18 TGTGCCAGCCGCCCAGGGAGGAGAGCTGGAAACACCATATATTTT CASRPGRRAGNTIYF
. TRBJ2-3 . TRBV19 TGTGCCACTAGTCAGGACTTAAGCACAGATACGCAGTATTTT CATSQDLSTDTQYF
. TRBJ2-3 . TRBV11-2 TGTGCCAGCAGAATTTCATCCGATACGCAGTATTTT CASRISSDTQYF
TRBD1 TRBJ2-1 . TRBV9 TGTGCCAGCAGCCCAAGGGGGCAAGATGAGCAGTTCTTC CASSPRGQDEQFF
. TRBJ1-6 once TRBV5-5 TGTGCCAGCACCTTATTGAGCTCCTATAATTCACCCCTCCACTTT CASTLLSSYNSPLHF